The 8 T cell receptor beta chains presented below share a single source sample, sequenced in a study of identical twins. A single record per CDR3 protein comes from TCRdb applying MiXCR to the 5' RACE reads. This sample has roughly 720,000 distinct CDR3 sequences; over 15% occur once, and the top ten carry under 15%. These data were also filed under a second study, of T cells expressing NK-cell markers.

The sequenced sample was PBMCs. The receptors here all came from a woman aged 18-29 years in good health.

The CDR3 protein is CASSEVRGRRTDTQYF. CDR3 sequence (DNA): TGTGCCAGCAGTGAAGTTCGGGGGAGGAGGACAGATACGCAGTATTTT. The chain carries TRBV2 and TRBJ2-3, with D possibly TRBD2 on 6 matching bases. Germline assignment: CDR1 SNHLY and CDR2 FYNNEI. V was shortened by 1 base and J by 3 bases, with 14 bases between the two germline ends. CDR3 length equals 16 residues.

As to this clonotype: Compared with germline, one end of the junction differs, possibly owing to a read error. The gene calls are TRBV12-3 or TRBV12-4 and TRBJ2-3; 7 bases align to TRBD2. The CDR3 covers 15 residues. CDR3 protein: CASRPRLTSTDMQYF. For the CDR3, the DNA is TGTGCCAGCCGGCCCAGACTGACTAGCACAGATATGCAGTATTTT.

In nucleotides, the CDR3 is TGTGCCAGCAGCCCGGGACTAGCGGGAGGGCCGAACACCGGGGAGCTGTTTTTT. The encoded protein is CASSPGLAGGPNTGELFF. This chain links TRBV11-2 with TRBJ2-2, with 16 bases that match TRBD2. V lost 5 bases to trimming and J lost 0 bases; unmatched junction nucleotides: 3. The CDR3 has 18 residues. CDR1 and CDR2 from the germline V gene are SGHAT and FQNNGV.

The chain carries TRBV6-2 or TRBV6-3 and TRBJ2-1; 10 bases match TRBD2. The CDR3 has 16 residues. CDR1 is MNHEY and CDR2 is SVGEGT in the germline V gene. The V and J ends lost 5 bases and 2 bases, in that order; junction bases with no gene match: 6. As DNA, the CDR3 is TGTGCCAGCAGTCCCTACGGGACTAGCGCCTACAATGAGCAGTTCTTC. Translating gives CASSPYGTSAYNEQFF.

This rearrangement joins TRBV5-1 to TRBJ2-2; 8 positions agree with TRBD1. J gave up 5 bases and V 3 bases, and 6 bases lay outside the gene matches. This CDR3 comprises 15 residues. Germline assignment: CDR1 SGHRS and CDR2 YFSETQ. The CDR3 spells CASSSRGRGTGELFF. The CDR3 DNA follows: TGCGCCAGCAGCTCCAGGGGGCGTGGAACCGGGGAGCTGTTTTTT.

The chain is built from TRBV5-1 and TRBJ1-1; D is possibly TRBD1 (5 bases). The CDR3 is 17 residues long. Deletions cut 2 bases from V and 1 base from J, with 18 bases between. Germline loops: CDR1 SGHRS, CDR2 YFSETQ. In DNA form, the CDR3 reads TGCGCCAGCAGCTTTCTCACCGGGACGGTAAAGAACACTGAAGCTTTCTTT. Protein: CASSFLTGTVKNTEAFF.

The chain carries TRBV5-1 and TRBJ2-1; D is uncertain. The CDR3 runs to 13 residues. V lost 1 base, J lost 4 bases, and 6 bases lay in between. Germline V gene lookup returns CDR1 SGHRS and CDR2 YFSETQ. CDR3 residues: CASSLFQYNEQFF. The CDR3 DNA is TGCGCCAGCAGCTTGTTCCAGTACAATGAGCAGTTCTTC.

This clonotype was seen more than once but under ten times. The genes are TRBV7-2 and TRBJ2-5; D is undetermined. Trimming pared 2 bases from V and 5 bases from J, leaving 12 bases between. The CDR3 runs to 14 residues. Germline V lookup: CDR1 SGHTA, CDR2 FQGNSA. DNA of the CDR3: TGTGCCAGCAGCTTAACTTCCCTTCGGGAGACCCAGTACTTC. Protein product: CASSLTSLRETQYF.